Following are 17 T cell receptor beta chains from one sample sequenced in a study of blood T cell repertoires in COVID-19. Only in-frame clones appear in the TCRdb table, and some are missing; sequencing was by immunoSEQ multiplex PCR. The sample holds under 350,000 clones; 83% are singletons and the top ten take 8.5% to 9.5%. Sequenced input: peripheral blood. The receptors come from a woman in her 50s who had recovered from COVID-19.

The chain has TRBV30 and TRBJ2-5, with D tentatively TRBD2 (6 bases). From germline, CDR1 is GTSNPN and CDR2 SVGIG (reference sequence). The CDR3 extends over 11 amino acids. V lost 4 bases and J 9 bases, leaving 12 bases between the germline ends. This CDR3 reads CAWTPGGAQYF. For the CDR3, the DNA is TGTGCCTGGACCCCCGGGGGAGCCCAGTACTTC.

The chain combines TRBV29-1 with TRBJ1-1; 11 bases agree with TRBD1. Germline lookup yields CDR1 SQVTM and CDR2 ANQGSEA. CDR3 length: 16 residues. With 1 base clipped from V and 1 base from J, the junction kept 5 bases outside the gene matches. The CDR3 nucleotides are TGCAGCGTTGAAGGGACAGGGGGCGCGACGAACACTGAAGCTTTCTTT. As protein: CSVEGTGGATNTEAFF. Full variable domain (remainder filled in from reference TRBV29-1 and TRBJ1-1): SAVISQKPSRDICQRGTSLTIQCQVDSQVTMMFWYRQQPGQSLTLIATANQGSEATYESGFVIDKFPISRPNLTFSTLTVSNMSPEDSSIYLCSVEGTGGATNTEAFFGQGTRLTVV.

V and J are TRBV5-1 and TRBJ2-1; D unresolved. Germline V gene lookup returns CDR1 SGHRS and CDR2 YFSETQ. The ends were cut back, 6 bases at V and 0 bases at J, with 10 bases in the middle. This CDR3 comprises 14 residues. The DNA of the CDR3 is TGCGCCAGCAAGTACACCAGCTCCTACAATGAGCAGTTCTTC. Amino acids: CASKYTSSYNEQFF.

V and J are TRBV30 and TRBJ1-6, with unresolved D. Germline V gives CDR1 GTSNPN, CDR2 SVGIG (reference sequence). V lost 5 bases, J lost 7 bases, and 21 bases lay in between. The CDR3 loop spans 16 amino acids. The CDR3 spells CAWGIPGISINSPLHF. CDR3 nucleotides: TGTGCCTGGGGAATCCCCGGGATTTCCATCAATTCACCCCTCCACTTT.

The chain recombines TRBV3-1 (or the pseudogene TRBV3-2) with TRBJ2-7, with a tentative D call TRBD2 (5 bases). The V gene lost 0 bases and the J gene lost 3 bases, with 12 bases spanning the gap. Germline-derived CDR1 and CDR2 are LGHDT and YNNKEL (reference sequence). The length of the CDR3 is 15 residues. In DNA, the CDR3 is TGTGCCAGCAGCCAAGATACCACTAGAAACTACGAGCAGTACTTC. Amino acids: CASSQDTTRNYEQYF.

CDR3 DNA: TGTGCCAGCAGCCGGACAGGGGGGACGGATGAGCAGTTCTTC. It translates to CASSRTGGTDEQFF. The chain combines TRBV7-9 with TRBJ2-1, with 10 bases fitting TRBD1. The CDR3 covers 14 residues. The V segment lost 5 bases and the J segment 8 bases; nucleotides outside the gene matches: 6. Germline assignment: CDR1 SEHNR and CDR2 FQNEAQ (reference sequence).

V usage is TRBV5-4 and J usage is TRBJ1-1, with 7 bases identical to TRBD1. V shed 1 base, J shed 8 bases, and the junction held 11 bases outside the gene matches. CDR3 length: 15 amino acids. Germline loops: CDR1 SGHNT, CDR2 YYREEE (reference sequence). For the CDR3, the DNA is TGTGCCAGCAGCTTGCGCCTCGACAGGGTAGGAGAAGCTTTCTTT. Translating gives CASSLRLDRVGEAFF.

The chain recombines TRBV5-5 with TRBJ1-2, with no clear D. The CDR3 has 13 residues. Trimming stripped 4 bases from V and 3 bases from J, with 10 bases between. Germline values: CDR1 SGHKS, CDR2 YYEKEE (reference sequence). CDR3 sequence (DNA): TGTGCCAGCAGCCGGCGGGAGGACTATGGCTACACCTTC. Translation gives CASSRREDYGYTF.

The chain employs TRBV6-5 and TRBJ1-3, with 9 bases aligning to TRBD1. The CDR3 length is 14 residues. Germline trimming cut 8 bases from V and 2 bases from J; bases unmatched to any gene: 4. Germline-derived CDR1 and CDR2 are MNHEY and SVGAGI. The CDR3 spells CASGWTGAGNTIYF. The CDR3 bases are TGTGCCAGCGGTTGGACAGGGGCTGGAAACACCATATATTTT.

The chain has TRBV7-6 and TRBJ1-6; the D gene is possibly TRBD1 (6 bases). Deletions cut 3 bases from V and 6 bases from J, with 18 bases between. Germline lookup yields CDR1 SGHVS and CDR2 FNYEAQ. This CDR3 is 17 amino acids long. The CDR3 DNA follows: TGTGCCAGCAGCTTTTCTCAGGGGCTTTCCCTTAATTCACCCCTCCACTTT. Translating gives CASSFSQGLSLNSPLHF.

This chain uses TRBV4-2 with TRBJ1-3; possibly TRBD1 for D (6 bases). The CDR3 spans 16 residues. The V and J ends lost 1 base and 2 bases respectively, with 12 bases between them. The germline gives CDR1 LGHNA, CDR2 YNFKEQ. CDR3 residues: CASSQALGAAGNTIYF. Here the CDR3 DNA reads TGTGCCAGCAGCCAAGCATTGGGGGCAGCTGGAAACACCATATATTTT.

The chain carries TRBV7-2 and TRBJ2-7, with 10 bases that match TRBD2. V lost 2 bases to trimming and J lost 2 bases; unmatched junction nucleotides: 3. Germline CDR1 is SGHTA and CDR2 is FQGNSA. CDR3 length: 15 amino acids. The CDR3 region is CASSLRTSGPYEQYF. The CDR3 region has the DNA TGTGCCAGCAGCTTACGGACTAGCGGCCCCTACGAGCAGTACTTC. The full variable domain, completed using reference TRBV7-2 and TRBJ2-7, is GAGVSQSPSNKVTEKGKDVELRCDPISGHTALYWYRQSLGQGLEFLIYFQGNSAPDKSGLPSDRFSAERTGGSVSTLTIQRTQQEDSAVYLCASSLRTSGPYEQYFGPGTRLTVT.

The chain combines TRBV19 with TRBJ1-1; TRBD1 matches at 7 bases. The germline V gene has CDR1 LNHDA and CDR2 SQIVND (reference sequence). V gave up 6 bases and J gave up 6 bases; unmatched junction bases: 4. The CDR3 is 12 residues long. CDR3 sequence (DNA): TGTGCCAGTAGCTGGACAGGAGCTGAAGCTTTCTTT. This gives the protein CASSWTGAEAFF.

The V gene is TRBV6-1, the J gene TRBJ2-5; 7 bases match TRBD1. The CDR3 loop spans 15 amino acids. Trimming took 3 bases from V and 5 from J; bases not matched to a gene: 9. The V gene's germline CDR1 is MNHNS and CDR2 SASEGT. In DNA, the CDR3 is TGTGCCAGCAGTGACCACAGGGGAACGAAGGAGACCCAGTACTTC. Protein sequence: CASSDHRGTKETQYF.

The chain carries TRBV9 and TRBJ2-7; 10 bases map to TRBD2. J gave up 3 bases and V 3 bases, and 12 bases lay outside the gene matches. Per germline, CDR1 SGDLS and CDR2 YYNGEE. The length of the CDR3 is 17 residues. The CDR3 nucleotides read TGTGCCAGCAGCGCACGATACTCAAGACTAGCGGGCTACGAGCAGTACTTC. Translating it yields CASSARYSRLAGYEQYF.

In its sample, this clone was seen a few times. The chain carries TRBV5-6 and TRBJ1-4; tentatively, D is TRBD1 (5 bases). V gave up 4 bases and J gave up 3 bases, with 13 bases separating them. The CDR3 extends over 15 amino acids. The germline CDR1 and CDR2 sequences are SGHDT and YYEEEE. The CDR3, as DNA: TGTGCCAGCAGCCCAACAGGTGGGGCTAATGAAAAACTGTTTTTT. Amino acid sequence: CASSPTGGANEKLFF.

This sequence joins TRBV5-1 and TRBJ2-1; D perhaps matches TRBD2 (5 bases). Germline lookup yields CDR1 SGHRS and CDR2 YFSETQ. Trimming removed 0 bases at V and 7 bases at J, with 11 bases between. The CDR3 has 14 amino acids. The chain's CDR3 is CASSLGVEGNEQFF. The CDR3 bases are TGCGCCAGCAGCTTGGGGGTTGAGGGAAATGAGCAGTTCTTC.